A single sample gave rise to the 30 T cell receptor beta chains below, sequenced in a study of blood T cell repertoires in COVID-19. Produced via immunoSEQ multiplex PCR; TCRdb's table is partial and in-frame only. The top ten hold less than 15% of the sample, which has fewer than 200,000 clones, 81% seen once. The sample comprised peripheral blood. Every receptor here comes from a woman older than 75 with COVID-19, enrolled during active disease.

The rearrangement links TRBV9 to TRBJ2-5; TRBD2 is a possible D gene (6 bases). V dropped 3 bases and J dropped 1 base, with 13 bases sitting between them. Germline CDR1 is SGDLS and CDR2 is YYNGEE. CDR3 length: 15 residues. CDR3 coding DNA: TGTGCCAGCAGCGGCGGGACCATGCGCCAAGAGACCCAGTACTTC. Translated, it gives CASSGGTMRQETQYF.

This chain joins TRBV7-8 and TRBJ2-4, with 7 positions matching TRBD2. V gave up 5 bases and J gave up 2 bases; unmatched junction bases: 15. CDR3 length: 18 amino acids. Per the germline V gene, CDR1 is SGHVS and CDR2 is FQNEAQ. DNA for the CDR3: TGTGCCAGCAGCCCCCCCCTACGAACGGGAGGTACCAAAAACATTCAGTACTTC. Translated: CASSPPLRTGGTKNIQYF. Filled out from reference TRBV7-8 and TRBJ2-4, the complete variable domain reads GAGVSQSPRYKVAKRGQDVALRCDPISGHVSLFWYQQALGQGPEFLTYFQNEAQLDKSGLPSDRFFAERPEGSVSTLKIQRTQQEDSAVYLCASSPPLRTGGTKNIQYFGAGTRLSVL.

This clone has just one count. The chain's CDR3 is CASSVRSIGGYKEAFF. The DNA of the CDR3 is TGTGCCAGCAGTGTTCGGTCGATTGGGGGCTACAAAGAAGCTTTCTTT. V is TRBV2 and J is TRBJ1-1; a possible D gene is TRBD1 (6 bases). The CDR3 is 16 amino acids. Trimming cost V 4 bases and J 8 bases, with 23 bases left between them. Per germline, CDR1 SNHLY and CDR2 FYNNEI.

This clone was seen once. The genes are TRBV5-8 and TRBJ1-5; perhaps TRBD1 as D (5 bases). The CDR3 loop spans 15 amino acids. Germline values: CDR1 SGHTS, CDR2 YDEGEE. With 4 bases removed from V and 0 bases from J, the gap between germline ends came to 11 bases. CDR3 in DNA: TGTGCCAGCAGCATCCAGGGCTATAGCAATCAGCCCCAGCATTTT. Residues: CASSIQGYSNQPQHF.

The chain combines TRBV11-3 with TRBJ1-5, with 7 bases aligning to TRBD1. Germline-derived CDR1 and CDR2 are SGHNT and YENEEA. V lost 4 bases to trimming and J lost 4 bases; unmatched junction nucleotides: 4. The CDR3 spans 14 residues. CDR3 nucleotides: TGTGCCAGCAGCTACAGGGGTCTGAATCAGCCCCAGCATTTT. Its protein is CASSYRGLNQPQHF.

The V and J genes are TRBV10-3 and TRBJ1-4; 12 bases map to TRBD1. With 8 bases clipped from V and 6 bases from J, the junction kept 7 bases outside the gene matches. Germline CDR1 and CDR2: ENHRY and SYGVKD. This CDR3 has 15 residues. The DNA of the CDR3 is TGTGCCATCGGGAACCGGGACAGGGGGCATGAAAAACTGTTTTTT. It yields the protein CAIGNRDRGHEKLFF.

This sequence joins TRBV2 and TRBJ2-2, with D possibly being TRBD2 (6 bases). Per the germline V gene, CDR1 is SNHLY and CDR2 is FYNNEI. The CDR3 sequence is 13 residues long. Deletions cut 7 bases from V and 4 bases from J, with 10 bases between. The CDR3 region is CASTGVGTGELFF. CDR3 nucleotide sequence: TGTGCCAGCACGGGGGTGGGCACCGGGGAGCTGTTTTTT.

This chain links TRBV23-1 with TRBJ1-4; D is unclear. Being an ORF, TRBV23-1 has a function that is uncertain. The ends were cut back, 1 base at V and 8 bases at J, with 14 bases in the middle. The CDR3 has 15 amino acids. In nucleotides, the CDR3 is TGCGCCAGCAGTCAATGGGCACACCGATGCGAAAAACTGTTTTTT. Amino acid sequence: CASSQWAHRCEKLFF.

This clone was observed a few times. This chain connects TRBV19 to TRBJ1-3; D remains ambiguous. This CDR3 region has 17 residues. Per the germline V gene, CDR1 is LNHDA and CDR2 is SQIVND (reference sequence). V gave up 3 bases and J gave up 0 bases, with 15 bases separating them. CDR3 bases: TGTGCCAGTAGTATTTGGCAGAAAAAATTCTCTGGAAACACCATATATTTT. Translation gives CASSIWQKKFSGNTIYF.

The V gene is TRBV5-1, the J gene TRBJ2-7; D perhaps matches TRBD1 (6 bases). Trimming took 0 bases from V and 3 from J, leaving 7 bases between them. The CDR3 is 13 residues long. CDR1 SGHRS and CDR2 YFSETQ come from the germline V gene. Here the CDR3 DNA reads TGCGCCAGCAGCTTGGGGGACAACTACGAGCAGTACTTC. Protein product: CASSLGDNYEQYF.

The chain is built from TRBV6-2 or TRBV6-3 and TRBJ1-2; weak D call: TRBD1 (5 bases). Trimming removed 2 bases from V and 4 bases from J, with 11 bases in between. Germline loops: CDR1 MNHEY, CDR2 SVGEGT. The CDR3 extends over 14 amino acids. The CDR3: CASSYQGGGYGYTF. CDR3 nucleotides: TGTGCCAGCAGTTACCAGGGAGGTGGCTATGGCTACACCTTC.

The chain links TRBV28 to TRBJ2-4; 7 bases map to TRBD1. The CDR3 length is 16 residues. Per the germline V gene, CDR1 is MDHEN and CDR2 is SYDVKM. J gave up 0 bases and V 1 base, and 3 bases lay outside the gene matches. CDR3 bases: TGTGCCAGCAGTTTATACAGGGGCTTAGCCAAAAACATTCAGTACTTC. Translated, it gives CASSLYRGLAKNIQYF.

The chain carries TRBV19 and TRBJ1-1; no clear D. The CDR3 has 12 amino acids. Trimming removed 3 bases at V and 4 bases at J, with 6 bases between. Germline V lookup: CDR1 LNHDA, CDR2 SQIVND (reference sequence). This CDR3 reads CASSIAGTEAFF. The CDR3 coding sequence is TGTGCCAGTAGTATCGCGGGCACTGAAGCTTTCTTT.

In its sample, this clone was seen once. The chain recombines TRBV27 with TRBJ2-3, with 12 bases lining up with TRBD2. J lost 2 bases, V lost 5 bases, and 8 bases had no gene match. From germline, CDR1 is MNHEY and CDR2 SMNVEV (reference sequence). CDR3 size: 17 residues. In nucleotides, the CDR3 is TGTGCCAGCAGTCTCTTAGGACTAGCGGGGACCACAGATACGCAGTATTTT. Translating it yields CASSLLGLAGTTDTQYF.

The V gene is TRBV5-1, the J gene TRBJ2-5; perhaps TRBD2 as D (5 bases). The CDR3 has 14 residues. The germline CDR1 and CDR2 sequences are SGHRS and YFSETQ. Between the trimmed V and J ends, which lost 0 bases and 5 bases, there was a span of 11 bases. The CDR3 loop is CASSLDWGAETQYF. CDR3 DNA: TGCGCCAGCAGCTTGGATTGGGGAGCGGAGACCCAGTACTTC.

This chain links TRBV2 with TRBJ2-3; TRBD2 is a possible D gene (5 bases). This CDR3 spans 14 amino acids. Trimming took 8 bases from V and 0 from J, leaving 12 bases between them. The germline CDR1 and CDR2 sequences are SNHLY and FYNNEI. The CDR3 coding sequence is TGTGCCAGCGCGGGCGGCTCTAGCACAGATACGCAGTATTTT. The encoded protein is CASAGGSSTDTQYF. Drawing the rest from reference TRBV2 and TRBJ2-3, the complete variable domain is EPEVTQTPSHQVTQMGQEVILRCVPISNHLYFYWYRQILGQKVEFLVSFYNNEISEKSEIFDDQFSVERPDGSNFTLKIRSTKLEDSAMYFCASAGGSSTDTQYFGPGTRLTVL.

This clone was picked up one time. The chain combines TRBV27 with TRBJ1-1; D is ambiguous. The CDR3 extends over 14 amino acids. The germline V gene has CDR1 MNHEY and CDR2 SMNVEV (reference sequence). V was pared by 0 bases and J by 6 bases, with 11 bases between. The CDR3 DNA reads as TGTGCCAGCAGTTTATCCGGGTCTGGCCCTGAAGCTTTCTTT. This codes for CASSLSGSGPEAFF.

This clone was seen once. The chain links TRBV10-3 to TRBJ2-1, with 9 bases fitting TRBD2. This CDR3 has 15 amino acids. Losses at the gene ends were 4 bases for V and 0 bases for J; bases not matched to a gene: 1. Germline CDR1 and CDR2: ENHRY and SYGVKD. CDR3 DNA: TGTGCCATCAGTGCAGCGGGGGGCTCCTACAATGAGCAGTTCTTC. It encodes CAISAAGGSYNEQFF.

The chain couples TRBV4-3 to TRBJ1-1; D is unclear. The CDR3 spans 16 residues. Germline-derived CDR1 and CDR2 are LGHNA and YSLEER. Between the trimmed V and J ends, which lost 1 base and 0 bases, there was a span of 12 bases. The CDR3 region has the DNA TGCGCCAGCAGCCAAGGAATTGGACTTTTGAACACTGAAGCTTTCTTT. Translated: CASSQGIGLLNTEAFF.

The chain has TRBV5-6 and TRBJ2-7, with D possibly TRBD1 on 5 matching bases. This CDR3 comprises 14 residues. Germline lookup yields CDR1 SGHDT and CDR2 YYEEEE. The V and J ends lost 5 bases and 6 bases respectively, with 18 bases between them. The CDR3 sequence is CASSVQGWQGEQYF. The CDR3 DNA is TGTGCCAGCAGTGTCCAGGGATGGCAAGGCGAGCAGTACTTC.

The chain recombines TRBV21-1 with TRBJ1-2; the table's D call TRBD1 went unverified against the DNA. TRBV21-1 is tagged as a pseudogene. The CDR3 loop spans 17 amino acids. The DNA of the CDR3 is TGTGCCAGCAGCAAACCCCACCTCCTGACAGGGATCTATGGCTACACCTTC. This translates into CASSKPHLLTGIYGYTF.

The chain couples TRBV7-9 to TRBJ2-2, with 14 bases aligning to TRBD2. Trimming took 5 bases from V and 6 from J; bases not matched to a gene: 5. The CDR3 is 16 amino acids. Germline V gene lookup returns CDR1 SEHNR and CDR2 FQNEAQ (reference sequence). In DNA form, the CDR3 reads TGTGCCAGCAGCCCGGGACTAGCGGGAGAGGCCGGGGAGCTGTTTTTT. Its translation is CASSPGLAGEAGELFF.

V and J are TRBV6-5 and TRBJ1-2; 7 bases are shared with TRBD1. The ends lost 5 bases at V and 13 bases at J; junction bases unmatched: 10. Germline-derived CDR1 and CDR2 are MNHEY and SVGAGI. CDR3 size: 12 residues. In DNA form, the CDR3 reads TGTGCCAGCAGTAGATACAGGGGTCCCCCCACCTTC. Translating it yields CASSRYRGPPTF.

CDR3 bases: TGTGCCAGCAGCATGGGGGGGCATTACAATGAGCAGTTCTTC. It yields the protein CASSMGGHYNEQFF. The chain employs TRBV11-2 and TRBJ2-1, with D maybe TRBD2 (7 bases). V was shortened by 5 bases and J by 4 bases, with 12 bases between the two germline ends. The CDR3 runs to 14 residues. CDR1 and CDR2 (germline): SGHAT, FQNNGV.

The CDR3 DNA is TGTGCCACCAGTGATTTGAGGACAGGGGGCACCGGGGAGCTGTTTTTT. It codes for CATSDLRTGGTGELFF. This rearrangement joins TRBV24-1 to TRBJ2-2; 10 bases agree with TRBD1. Germline CDR1 KGHDR, CDR2 SFDVKD. This CDR3 is built from 16 residues. With 0 bases clipped from V and 4 bases from J, the junction kept 1 base outside the gene matches.

J is TRBJ2-2 and V is TRBV5-1; TRBD2 matches at 10 bases. V shed 3 bases, J shed 1 base, and the junction held 3 bases outside the gene matches. The CDR3 runs 16 residues. Germline loops: CDR1 SGHRS, CDR2 YFSETQ. The CDR3 coding sequence is TGCGCCAGCAGCTCCTTAGCGGGGGGGAACACCGGGGAGCTGTTTTTT. Translation gives CASSSLAGGNTGELFF. Full variable domain (missing parts from reference TRBV5-1 and TRBJ2-2): KAGVTQTPRYLIKTRGQQVTLSCSPISGHRSVSWYQQTPGQGLQFLFEYFSETQRNKGNFPGRFSGRQFSNSRSEMNVSTLELGDSALYLCASSSLAGGNTGELFFGEGSRLTVL.

The chain has TRBV19 and TRBJ2-2, with 7 bases fitting TRBD2. The CDR3 spans 15 residues. Germline CDR1 LNHDA, CDR2 SQIVND (reference sequence). The ends lost 7 bases at V and 6 bases at J; junction bases unmatched: 11. The CDR3 DNA sequence: TGTGCCAGTACCTTAGATTGGGAGGGCGCCGGGGAGCTGTTTTTT. It codes for CASTLDWEGAGELFF.

V gene TRBV27 combines with J gene TRBJ2-3; 9 bases match TRBD1. V was pared by 7 bases and J by 2 bases, with 10 bases of the junction left unmatched. The CDR3 spans 16 residues. The germline CDR1 and CDR2 sequences are MNHEY and SMNVEV (reference sequence). The CDR3, as DNA: TGTGCCAGCACGTCGAGGGACAGGGAATACACAGATACGCAGTATTTT. It encodes CASTSRDREYTDTQYF.

The chain has TRBV3-1 (or the pseudogene TRBV3-2) and TRBJ1-3, with 7 positions matching TRBD1. The CDR3 contains 14 residues. The V gene end was trimmed by 4 bases and the J gene end by 5 bases; junction bases not matched to a gene: 5. The germline V gene has CDR1 LGHDT and CDR2 YNNKEL (reference sequence). CDR3 sequence reads: CASSLSTGRNTIYF. The CDR3 DNA reads as TGTGCCAGCAGCCTATCGACAGGGAGAAACACCATATATTTT.

The CDR3: CASSQGGSGANVLTF. The CDR3 region has the DNA TGTGCCAGCAGCCAGGGTGGATCTGGGGCCAACGTCCTGACTTTC. The chain combines TRBV28 with TRBJ2-6; tentative D call: TRBD1 (5 bases). Germline CDR1 MDHEN, CDR2 SYDVKM. The CDR3 length is 15 residues. Trimming shortened V by 6 bases and J by 1 base, and 10 bases separated the two germline ends.